Sequencing of this T cell receptor (beta chain) was carried out in a study of blood T cell repertoires in COVID-19. Study-level information: Italy, Spain and the United States were the sources of the convalescent and acute COVID-19 samples.

The CDR3 contains 15 residues. Germline V gene data show CDR1 as SGHRS and CDR2 as YFSETQ. Trimming took off 0 bases at V and 9 bases at J, with 13 bases between the two ends. Participant-reported clinical history was the basis for cohort assignment. Someone with COVID-19 had been met by exposed participants within 2 weeks before study entry. In the original workflow: Amplification with reference gene primers provided the estimates of nucleated cell counts. Sequencing was performed with immunoSEQ multiplex PCR; in TCRdb, only in-frame clones are kept and a portion is missing. The V and J calls and clone size come from that table; D and trimming were worked out from the DNA. This sample has approximately 300,000 clones; around 85% occur once, and the top ten carry under 2%.

Input material: PBMCs or T cells enriched from blood (not recorded which). The chain couples TRBV5-1 to TRBJ1-6; D possibly corresponds to TRBD1 (6 bases). The origin of this receptor is a woman in her 30s who had been exposed to COVID-19. Written as DNA, the CDR3 is TGCGCCAGCAGCTTGGACCAGGGGATCGGTTCACCCCTCCACTTT. This encodes CASSLDQGIGSPLHF.